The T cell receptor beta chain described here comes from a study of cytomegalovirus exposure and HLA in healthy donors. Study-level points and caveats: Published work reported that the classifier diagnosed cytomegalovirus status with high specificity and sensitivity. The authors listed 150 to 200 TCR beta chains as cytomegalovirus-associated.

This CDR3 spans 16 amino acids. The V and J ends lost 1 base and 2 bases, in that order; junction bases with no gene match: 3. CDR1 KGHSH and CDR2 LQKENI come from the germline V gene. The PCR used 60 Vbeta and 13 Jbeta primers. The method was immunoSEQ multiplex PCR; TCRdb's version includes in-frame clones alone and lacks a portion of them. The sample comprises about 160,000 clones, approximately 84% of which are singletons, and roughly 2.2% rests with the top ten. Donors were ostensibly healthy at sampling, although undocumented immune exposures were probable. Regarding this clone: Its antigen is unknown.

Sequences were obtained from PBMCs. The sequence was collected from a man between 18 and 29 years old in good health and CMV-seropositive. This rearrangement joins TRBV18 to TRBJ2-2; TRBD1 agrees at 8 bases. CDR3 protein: CASSPRGQGNTGELFF. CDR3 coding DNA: TGTGCCAGCTCACCACGTGGACAGGGAAACACCGGGGAGCTGTTTTTT.